This is a list of T cell receptor beta chains from one sample in a study of T cells after yellow fever vaccination. Each CDR3 protein gets one entry after TCRdb re-called the 5' RACE reads with MiXCR. Of some 350,000 distinct CDR3 sequences listed, about 9.5% were seen once; the top ten hold under 20%. The specimen comprised PBMCs, sampled on the day of the first yellow fever vaccination. These receptors originate from a man between 18 and 35 years old who received the YFV17D yellow fever vaccine. Both conserved end residues are trimmed from each CDR3.

V	CDR3
TRBV19	ATEDRMNTEAF
TRBV6-2/TRBV6-3	ASSYSWGESEQF
TRBV30	ASETSGGTIEQY
TRBV7-9	ASRAKRQGNADTQY
TRBV5-1	ASRGQGDDTESF
TRBV6-2/TRBV6-3	ASSYSRGRRSTDTQY
TRBV9	ASSVTGLGTEAF
TRBV5-1	ASSTDTYGYT
TRBV5-1	ASDPGGLDYTDTQY
TRBV12-3/TRBV12-4	ASRGGTVNPNEQF
TRBV5-4	ASSVGGANTGELF
TRBV4-3	ASSQDEISGEADTQY
TRBV11-3	ASSFPGGGNTGELF
TRBV5-4	ASSRTGGARTGELF
TRBV2	ASSVVQETQY
TRBV11-2	ASSSGLGSYNEQF
TRBV6-5	ASSYSGIYGYT
TRBV12-5	ASGLVVGRDTGQPQH
TRBV12-3/TRBV12-4	ASSLEAGWELNTEAF
TRBV7-2	ASISKGLRYT
TRBV24-1	ATSGASGGADEQF
TRBV7-2	ASSPRTGKQETQY
TRBV6-1	ASSEQRGATNEKLF
TRBV7-9	ASSRGQANYGYT
TRBV28	ASSGGNQETQY
TRBV6-1	ASSPTSGPVNEQF
TRBV6-5	ASSYIGRRGYT
TRBV12-3/TRBV12-4	ASSLAQVAKLF
TRBV10-3	AISASPSYNEQF
TRBV29-1	SVDIVGGAQETQY
TRBV6-1	ASSAPGQTYGYT
TRBV7-9	ASSLLLAGYEQY
TRBV7-2	ASSLEFGASG
TRBV5-4	ASSGRTGLLETQY
TRBV30	AWSLGVHYEQY
TRBV7-2	ASSLTGGSPDTQY
TRBV4-2	ASSQGPGIGANVLT
TRBV24-1	APPGETQY
TRBV9	ASSVGGTQAGELF
TRBV2	ASSEQGRHQPQH
TRBV7-2	ASSGQGIHEQF
TRBV20-1	SARDRLRSGGHSEQF
TRBV6-2/TRBV6-3	ASSHSGGADTQY
TRBV20-1	SARMDSNQPQH
TRBV7-9	ASSLAEGREQF
TRBV4-3	ASSQDVGRGYEQY
TRBV24-1	ATSDPGQGTDTQY
TRBV4-3	ASSQGYFSNYGYT
TRBV28	ASKGRSSPLH
TRBV27	ASSLWGSDTQY
TRBV5-1	ASSPGTGVGQPQH
TRBV7-9	ASSLVESVKSPLH
TRBV7-9	ASSWTRQGRDTQY
TRBV7-9	ASSLGQRRNSPLH